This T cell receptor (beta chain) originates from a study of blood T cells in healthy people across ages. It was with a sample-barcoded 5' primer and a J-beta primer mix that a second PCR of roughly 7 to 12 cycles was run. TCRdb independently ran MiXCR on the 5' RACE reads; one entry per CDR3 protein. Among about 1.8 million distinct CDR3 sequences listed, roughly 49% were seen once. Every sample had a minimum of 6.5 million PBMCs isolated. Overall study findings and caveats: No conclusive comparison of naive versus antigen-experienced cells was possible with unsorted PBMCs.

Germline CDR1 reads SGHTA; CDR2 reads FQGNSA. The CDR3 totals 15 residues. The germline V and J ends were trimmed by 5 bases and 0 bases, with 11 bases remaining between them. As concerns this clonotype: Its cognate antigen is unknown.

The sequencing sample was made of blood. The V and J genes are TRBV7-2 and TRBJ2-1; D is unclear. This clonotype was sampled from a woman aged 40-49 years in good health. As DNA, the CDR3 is TGTGCCAGCAGCAGCTCGTATAGCTCCTACAATGAGCAGTTCTTC. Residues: CASSSSYSSYNEQFF.